This T cell receptor beta chain was recovered during a study of T-cell memory formation after mild COVID-19. Study context: Each donor largely had its own TCR clusters. Overall study results and limits: CD4+ clones that contracted lay mainly in CM and EM; CD8+ ones lay in EMRA. Contracting clones from day 15 to 85 had balanced CD4/CD8; later expanders favoured CD4+.

On this clonotype: The antigen remains undetermined.

TCRdb ran MiXCR on the 5' RACE reads and lists one entry per CDR3 protein. The sample has roughly 400,000 distinct CDR3 sequences; more than 15% are singletons. Sequencing was done on a sample of PBMCs or a T cell subset sorted from them (not recorded which). The clonotype was recovered from a man aged 18 to 29 who had mild COVID-19 (a few samples of this study predate the infection). Cell type and time point are not known.

CDR3 loop: CASSLAPLTGLTVGANVLTF. The CDR3, as DNA: TGTGCCAGCAGCTTAGCCCCTCTGACGGGCCTCACAGTCGGGGCCAACGTCCTGACTTTC. This sequence joins TRBV11-2 and TRBJ2-6; D is unresolved. The CDR3 has 20 residues. The ends were cut back, 1 base at V and 4 bases at J, with 23 bases in the middle. CDR1 is SGHAT and CDR2 is FQNNGV in the germline V gene.